The clone carrying this T cell receptor beta chain was observed a few times. This entry comes from a study of blood T cells in healthy people across ages. Turning to the study itself: In model experiments, template switching was able to capture about one barcoded beta molecule for every two T cells that were present.

The second PCR ran about 6 to 12 cycles with a sample-barcoded 5' primer and J-beta primers. With 12 random nucleotides, a template-switch adaptor tagged each individual cDNA molecule. Each CDR3 protein is one row after TCRdb ran MiXCR on the 5' RACE reads. The table lists hundreds of thousands of distinct CDR3 sequences, about 62% of them singletons. Total RNA extraction produced at least 5.5 micrograms (per sample) for the study. Sequencing input: blood. The source is a young man in good health.

Written as DNA, the CDR3 is TGTGCCAGCACCTCCCGGCAGACAGGGAAAGAGACCCAGTACTTC. It specifies CASTSRQTGKETQYF. J is TRBJ2-5 and V is TRBV6-2 or TRBV6-3, with TRBD1 matching 7 bases. Unmatched junction bases numbered 11, after V lost 7 bases and J lost 3 bases. CDR3 length: 15 amino acids. Germline CDR1 MNHEY, CDR2 SVGEGT.